This T cell receptor (beta chain) was obtained from a study of T cell responses to AZD1222 COVID-19 vaccine. Findings of the study overall: Vaccination with two AZD1222 doses was followed by a rise in Spike-specific TCR breadth and depth. Just a handful of AZD1222 recipients were seropositive at baseline. The study reported that nearly half of spike-specific TCRs target unmutated variant regions.

Here immunoSEQ multiplex PCR was the method, and the copy in TCRdb shows in-frame clones only, minus some. This table has 140,000 to 150,000 clones, 80% to 95% appearing once. A word on this clone: Its target is unknown.

Germline CDR1 and CDR2: SGHVS and FQNEAQ. The CDR3 extends over 15 amino acids. V lost 5 bases, J lost 4 bases, and 17 bases lay in between. Sequenced material: peripheral blood, taken 28 days after the second AZD1222 dose. This chain joins TRBV7-8 and TRBJ1-2; TRBD1 is a possible D gene (5 bases). The receptor was derived from an adult who received the AZD1222 COVID-19 vaccine. CDR3 nucleotide sequence: TGTGCCAGCAGCACACGGGACGGACCTCCCTATGGCTACACCTTC. It yields the protein CASSTRDGPPYGYTF.